This T cell receptor beta chain is from a study of cytomegalovirus exposure and HLA in healthy donors. General study points: TCR beta chains associated with HLA were, in a later analysis, more clonally expanded than equally common others. Highly shared sequence variants in one cluster were likely a sequencing artifact.

Germline CDR1 and CDR2: SGHAT and FQNNGV. Trimming took 5 bases from V and 3 from J, leaving 11 bases between them. This CDR3 is 13 amino acids long. A note on this clone: What it binds is unknown.

The PCR made use of 60 Vbeta and 13 Jbeta primers. This table comes from immunoSEQ multiplex PCR, and its TCRdb copy is limited to in-frame clones, with some not included. The repertoire has 110,000 or so clones, about 81% of them found once; the top ten carry less than 2%. The gene calls are TRBV11-2 and TRBJ2-7; a weak D match, TRBD2 (6 bases). The receptor comes from a man in his forties in good health and CMV-seronegative. The sequenced sample was PBMCs. DNA for the CDR3: TGTGCCAGCAGCCTGACTAGGCGCTACGAGCAGTACTTC. This encodes CASSLTRRYEQYF.